The present T cell receptor (beta chain) was sequenced within a study of lymphopenia after photon versus proton radiotherapy. The study, taken as a whole, reports: A bigger post-nadir fall in TCR diversity correlated inversely with survival time in deceased patients.

The sample holds a few counts of this clone. Its matching antigen is unknown. Only in-frame clones appear in the TCRdb table, and some are missing; sequencing was by immunoSEQ multiplex PCR. The data show around 150,000 clones, roughly nine tenths seen once. Germline-derived CDR1 and CDR2 are SGHNT and YYREEE (reference sequence). The CDR3 covers 15 residues. V shed 2 bases and J 3 bases; nucleotides not matched to a gene: 1. The source was peripheral blood, collected from a patient treated with photon-based radiotherapy. The receptor was derived from a man aged 45 to 65 with gastric cancer. This chain uses TRBV5-4 with TRBJ2-2; 10 nucleotides match TRBD2. The CDR3, as DNA: TGTGCCAGCAGCTTTAGCGGGAGGTACACCGGGGAGCTGTTTTTT. Its translation is CASSFSGRYTGELFF.